These T cell receptor beta chains were read from a single sample in a study of T cell responses to AZD1222 COVID-19 vaccine. TCRdb's copy holds only in-frame clones and misses some; the assay was immunoSEQ multiplex PCR. Of more than 90,000 clones listed, 90% are singletons. Source: peripheral blood, taken on day 0 of AZD1222 vaccination. These receptors were taken from an adult in good health. Both conserved end residues are part of each CDR3. D genes are given only for firm matches. Expanded clones are given a class, and other clones once, few, many or no size at all.

>TRBV6-6|.|14|TRBJ1-5|.
TGTGCCAGCAATCCCCAAGGCTACAATCAGCCCCAGCATTTT
CASNPQGYNQPQHF
>TRBV9|.|14|TRBJ2-7|TRBD1
TGTGCCAGCAGCCCCTCCGGGACAGGGTTCGAGCAGTACTTC
CASSPSGTGFEQYF
>TRBV27|.|14|TRBJ2-4|.
TGTGCCAGCAGTTGGGCAGTTAGCCAAAACATTCAGTACTTC
CASSWAVSQNIQYF
>TRBV30|.|14|TRBJ2-7|.
TGTGCCTGGAGTGTAGGGCAGGAACTCTACGAGCAGTACTTC
CAWSVGQELYEQYF
>TRBV7-2|.|15|TRBJ1-2|TRBD1
TGTGCCAGCAGCTCTAAACGCCGGGACAGGGGAAGCTACACCTTC
CASSSKRRDRGSYTF
>TRBV6-2/TRBV6-3|.|13|TRBJ2-3|.
TGTGCCAGCAGTTATCAGAGCACAGATACGCAGTATTTT
CASSYQSTDTQYF
>TRBV9|.|16|TRBJ1-1|.
TGTGCCAGCAGCGTAGTGGTAAGGGTATTGGTCACTGAAGCTTTCTTT
CASSVVVRVLVTEAFF
>TRBV10-1|once|12|TRBJ2-3|.
TGCGCCAGCAGCGAACAAGGAGATACGCAGTATTTT
CASSEQGDTQYF
>TRBV6-5|.|12|TRBJ2-3|.
TGTGCCAGCTCCGACTGGACAGATACGCAGTATTTT
CASSDWTDTQYF
>TRBV6-5|.|12|TRBJ1-1|.
TGTGCCAGCACAGGGCTGAACACTGAAGCTTTCTTT
CASTGLNTEAFF